This entry lists 10 T cell receptor beta chains sequenced from one sample in a study of CD8+ T cells in alopecia areata. Following extraction, RNA underwent reverse transcription to cDNA, which served as the sequencing template. The repertoire was sequenced with immunoSEQ multiplex PCR; TCRdb's copy has only in-frame clones and lacks some. Of roughly 150,000 clones listed, 55% are singletons. Sequences were obtained from CD4+ T cells sorted from blood. The receptors were sampled from a human donor in good health.

The genes are TRBV25-1 and TRBJ1-2, with TRBD1 matching over 7 bases. Unmatched junction bases numbered 7, after V lost 4 bases and J lost 8 bases. Per the germline V gene, CDR1 is MGHDK and CDR2 is SYGVNS. The CDR3 contains 13 residues. CDR3 loop: CASSGGTASGYTF. CDR3 nucleotides: TGTGCCAGCAGTGGCGGGACAGCCAGCGGCTACACCTTC.

This rearrangement joins TRBV29-1 to TRBJ2-2, with 8 bases matching TRBD2. J was trimmed by 5 bases and V by 8 bases; bases with no gene match: 13. The CDR3 has 15 amino acids. Germline V gene lookup returns CDR1 SQVTM and CDR2 ANQGSEA. The chain's CDR3 is CSYDVSGSETGELFF. Here the CDR3 DNA reads TGCAGCTACGACGTCAGCGGGAGTGAAACCGGGGAGCTGTTTTTT.

The sample holds a few counts of this clone. The sample carries other DNA sequences with the same CDR3. The chain employs TRBV2 and TRBJ2-7; D gene uncertain. The germline V gene encodes CDR1 SNHLY and CDR2 FYNNEI. The CDR3 is 12 amino acids. Trimming left V 5 bases short and J 6 bases short, with 11 bases between. CDR3 sequence: CASSPTVSEQYF. CDR3 nucleotide sequence: TGTGCCAGCAGTCCTACGGTTTCCGAGCAGTACTTC.

In this sample, this clone turned up a few times. The chain carries TRBV27 and TRBJ1-2, with a possible D match to TRBD1 (6 bases). Trimming stripped 3 bases from V and 2 bases from J, with 13 bases between. Germline V CDR1 and CDR2: MNHEY, SMNVEV (reference sequence). This CDR3 has 15 residues. The DNA of the CDR3 is TGTGCCAGCAGTTTTGGGGGCCGGATGAACTATGGCTACACCTTC. Translated, it gives CASSFGGRMNYGYTF.

This clone was found a few times. The conserved closing phenylalanine or tryptophan is absent in this CDR3, likely reflecting a read error. The DNA is omitted, as the CDR3 cannot be located on it reliably, and the CDR3 follows TCRdb's listing. The chain combines TRBV7-2 with TRBJ1-4; the table's D call, TRBD1, was not checked against the DNA. The CDR3 totals 9 residues, both ends included. Germline V gives CDR1 SGHTA, CDR2 FQGNSA. CDR3 sequence reads: CASRPTGFV.

This chain connects TRBV29-1 to TRBJ1-1; TRBD1 is a possible D gene (5 bases). The ends were cut back, 6 bases at V and 4 bases at J, with 15 bases in the middle. Germline CDR1 is SQVTM and CDR2 is ANQGSEA. The CDR3 consists of 13 residues. CDR3 sequence reads: CSVGPGLSTEAFF. DNA of the CDR3: TGCAGCGTGGGGCCGGGTTTAAGCACTGAAGCTTTCTTT.

V usage is TRBV7-6 and J usage is TRBJ2-5; unclear D gene. CDR1 SGHVS and CDR2 FNYEAQ come from the germline V gene. Trimming stripped 1 base from V and 4 bases from J, with 4 bases between. The CDR3 covers 12 residues. In nucleotides, the CDR3 is TGTGCCAGCAGCTTAGACGGAGAGACCCAGTACTTC. This encodes CASSLDGETQYF. Complete variable domain (other parts from reference TRBV7-6 and TRBJ2-5): GAGVSQSPRYKVTKRGQDVALRCDPISGHVSLYWYRQALGQGPEFLTYFNYEAQQDKSGLPNDRFSAERPEGSISTLTIQRTEQRDSAMYRCASSLDGETQYFGPGTRLLVL.

This clone was seen once. The V call is TRBV29-1, the J call TRBJ1-2, with D perhaps TRBD1 (6 bases). The CDR3 runs to 13 residues. Germline V lookup: CDR1 SQVTM, CDR2 ANQGSEA. V was cut by 7 bases and J by 2 bases, with 14 bases left in between. In nucleotides, the CDR3 is TGCAGCGCCGGACAGTCCCAAAACTATGGCTACACCTTC. Translation gives CSAGQSQNYGYTF.

The rearrangement joins TRBV2 to TRBJ2-3, with 10 positions matching TRBD2. CDR3 length: 15 residues. V lost 7 bases, J lost 0 bases, and 4 bases stayed unmatched. Germline loops: CDR1 SNHLY, CDR2 FYNNEI. This CDR3 is CASNVAGGSTDTQYF. The CDR3 DNA reads as TGTGCCAGCAATGTAGCGGGGGGAAGCACAGATACGCAGTATTTT.

A few counts support this clone. This rearrangement joins TRBV7-8 to TRBJ1-1; 7 bases agree with TRBD1. The V gene's germline CDR1 is SGHVS and CDR2 FQNEAQ. The CDR3 loop spans 14 amino acids. V was clipped by 5 bases and J by 11 bases; unmatched bases: 14. DNA for the CDR3: TGTGCCAGCAGCACCCGGGACAGCCGCACAAAGGCTTTCTTT. This gives the protein CASSTRDSRTKAFF.